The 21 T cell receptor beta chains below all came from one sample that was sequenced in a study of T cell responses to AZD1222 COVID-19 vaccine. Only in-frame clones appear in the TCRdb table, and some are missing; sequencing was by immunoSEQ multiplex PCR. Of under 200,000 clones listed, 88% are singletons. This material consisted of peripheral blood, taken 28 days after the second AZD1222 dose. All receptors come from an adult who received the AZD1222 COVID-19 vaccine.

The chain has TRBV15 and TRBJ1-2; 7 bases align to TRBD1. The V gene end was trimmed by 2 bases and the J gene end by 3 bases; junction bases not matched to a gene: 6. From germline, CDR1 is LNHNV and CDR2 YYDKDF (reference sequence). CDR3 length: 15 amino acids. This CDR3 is CATSRSGTEYYGYTF. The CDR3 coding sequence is TGTGCCACCAGCAGATCCGGGACAGAGTACTATGGCTACACCTTC.

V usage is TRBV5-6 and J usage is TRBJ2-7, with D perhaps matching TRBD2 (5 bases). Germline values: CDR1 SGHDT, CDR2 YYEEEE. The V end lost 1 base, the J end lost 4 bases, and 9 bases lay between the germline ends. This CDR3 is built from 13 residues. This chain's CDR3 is CASSLSREYEQYF. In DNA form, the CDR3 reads TGTGCCAGCAGCTTGTCGAGGGAATACGAGCAGTACTTC.

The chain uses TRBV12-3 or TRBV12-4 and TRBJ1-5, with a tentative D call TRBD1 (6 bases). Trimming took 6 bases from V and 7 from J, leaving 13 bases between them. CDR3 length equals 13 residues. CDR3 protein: CASRYTGNQPQHF. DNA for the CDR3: TGTGCCAGCAGGTATACAGGGAACCAGCCCCAGCATTTT.

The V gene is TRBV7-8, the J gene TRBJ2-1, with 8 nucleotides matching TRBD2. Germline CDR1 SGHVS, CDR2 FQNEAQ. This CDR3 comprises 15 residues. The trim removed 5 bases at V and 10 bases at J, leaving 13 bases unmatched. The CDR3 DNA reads TGTGCCAGCAGCCTGGGGAGAAGCGGGAGCGGAGAGCAGTTCTTC. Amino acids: CASSLGRSGSGEQFF.

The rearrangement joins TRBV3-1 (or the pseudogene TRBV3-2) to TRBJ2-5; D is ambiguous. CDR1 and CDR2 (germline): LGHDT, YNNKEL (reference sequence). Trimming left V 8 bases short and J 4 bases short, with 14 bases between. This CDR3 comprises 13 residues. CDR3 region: CASLLEPGETQYF. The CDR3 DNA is TGTGCCAGCCTGCTCGAGCCGGGAGAGACCCAGTACTTC.

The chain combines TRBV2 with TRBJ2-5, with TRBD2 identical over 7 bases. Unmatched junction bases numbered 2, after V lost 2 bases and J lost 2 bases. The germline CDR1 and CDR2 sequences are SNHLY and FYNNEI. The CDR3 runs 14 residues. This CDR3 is CASSELGGQETQYF. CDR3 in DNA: TGTGCCAGCAGTGAATTGGGGGGGCAAGAGACCCAGTACTTC.

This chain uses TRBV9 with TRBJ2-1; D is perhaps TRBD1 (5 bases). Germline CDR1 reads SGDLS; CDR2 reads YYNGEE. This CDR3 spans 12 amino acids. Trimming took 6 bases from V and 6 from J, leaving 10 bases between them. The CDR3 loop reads CASKGNSNEQFF. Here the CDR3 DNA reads TGTGCCAGCAAGGGGAACTCCAATGAGCAGTTCTTC. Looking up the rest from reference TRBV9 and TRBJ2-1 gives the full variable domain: DSGVTQTPKHLITATGQRVTLRCSPRSGDLSVYWYQQSLDQGLQFLIQYYNGEERAKGNILERFSAQQFPDLHSELNLSSLELGDSALYFCASKGNSNEQFFGPGTRLTVL.

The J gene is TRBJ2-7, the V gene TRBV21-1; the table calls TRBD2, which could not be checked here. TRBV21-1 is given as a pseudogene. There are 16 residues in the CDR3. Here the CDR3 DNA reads TGTGCCAGCAGCAATGCGGCAGTTAGACCCTCCTACGAGCAGTACTTC. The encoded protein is CASSNAAVRPSYEQYF.

The CDR3 nucleotides read TGTGCCTGGAGTGTGGGGGGAAGCTCCTACAATGAGCAGTTCTTC. Encoded protein: CAWSVGGSSYNEQFF. The V gene is TRBV30, the J gene TRBJ2-1, with D tentatively TRBD2 (6 bases). The germline V and J ends were trimmed by 0 bases and 0 bases, with 9 bases remaining between them. Germline V gene data show CDR1 as GTSNPN and CDR2 as SVGIG (reference sequence). There are 15 residues in the CDR3.

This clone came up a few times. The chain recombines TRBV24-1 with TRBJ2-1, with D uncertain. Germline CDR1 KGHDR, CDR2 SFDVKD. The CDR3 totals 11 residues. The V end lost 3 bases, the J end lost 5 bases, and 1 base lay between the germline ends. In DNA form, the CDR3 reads TGTGCCACCAGTGATAACAATGAGCAGTTCTTC. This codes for CATSDNNEQFF.

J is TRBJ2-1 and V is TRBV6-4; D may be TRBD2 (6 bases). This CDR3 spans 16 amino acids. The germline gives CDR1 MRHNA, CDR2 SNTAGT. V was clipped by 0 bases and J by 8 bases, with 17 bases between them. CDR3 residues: CASSDSTASPGDEQFF. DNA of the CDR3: TGTGCCAGCAGTGACTCGACAGCGAGCCCGGGGGATGAGCAGTTCTTC.

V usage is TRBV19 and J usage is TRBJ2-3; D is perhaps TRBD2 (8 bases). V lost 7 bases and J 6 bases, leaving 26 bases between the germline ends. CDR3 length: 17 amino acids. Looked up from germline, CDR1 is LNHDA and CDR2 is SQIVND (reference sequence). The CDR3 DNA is TGTGCCAGTATCCTTCAGTGGTTACTAGCGGACAGGGATACGCAGTATTTT. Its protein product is CASILQWLLADRDTQYF.

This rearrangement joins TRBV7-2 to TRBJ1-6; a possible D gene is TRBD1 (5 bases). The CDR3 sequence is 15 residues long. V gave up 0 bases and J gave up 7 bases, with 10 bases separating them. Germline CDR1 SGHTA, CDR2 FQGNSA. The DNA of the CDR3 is TGTGCCAGCAGCTTAGCTCCAGGGACCAATTCACCCCTCCACTTT. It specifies CASSLAPGTNSPLHF.

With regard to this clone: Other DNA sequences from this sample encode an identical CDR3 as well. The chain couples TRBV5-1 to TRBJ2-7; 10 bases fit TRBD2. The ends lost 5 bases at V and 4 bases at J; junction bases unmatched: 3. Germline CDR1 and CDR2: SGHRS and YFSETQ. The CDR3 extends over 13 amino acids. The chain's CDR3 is CASRLAGVYEQYF. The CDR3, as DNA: TGCGCCAGCAGGCTAGCGGGAGTATACGAGCAGTACTTC.

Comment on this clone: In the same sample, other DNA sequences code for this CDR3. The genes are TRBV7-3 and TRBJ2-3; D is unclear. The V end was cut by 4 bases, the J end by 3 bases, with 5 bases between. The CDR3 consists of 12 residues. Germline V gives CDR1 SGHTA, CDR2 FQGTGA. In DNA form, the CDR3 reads TGTGCCAGCAGCTCCTCTACAGATACGCAGTATTTT. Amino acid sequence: CASSSSTDTQYF.

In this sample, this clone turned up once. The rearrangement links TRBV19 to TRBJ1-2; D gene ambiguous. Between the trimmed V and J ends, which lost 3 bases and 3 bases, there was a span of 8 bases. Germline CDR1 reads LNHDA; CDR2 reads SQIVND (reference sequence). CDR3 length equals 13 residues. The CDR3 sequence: CASSIGGDYGYTF. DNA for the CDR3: TGTGCCAGTAGTATCGGAGGTGACTATGGCTACACCTTC. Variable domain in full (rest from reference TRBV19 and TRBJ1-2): DGGITQSPKYLFRKEGQNVTLSCEQNLNHDAMYWYRQDPGQGLRLIYYSQIVNDFQKGDIAEGYSVSREKKESFPLTVTSAQKNPTAFYLCASSIGGDYGYTFGSGTRLTVV.

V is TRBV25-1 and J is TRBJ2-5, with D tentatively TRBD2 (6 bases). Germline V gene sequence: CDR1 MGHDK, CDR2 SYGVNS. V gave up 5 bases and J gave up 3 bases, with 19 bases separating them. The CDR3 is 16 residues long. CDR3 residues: CASSIGGTAAKETQYF. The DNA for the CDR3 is TGTGCCAGCAGTATAGGAGGGACCGCAGCGAAAGAGACCCAGTACTTC.

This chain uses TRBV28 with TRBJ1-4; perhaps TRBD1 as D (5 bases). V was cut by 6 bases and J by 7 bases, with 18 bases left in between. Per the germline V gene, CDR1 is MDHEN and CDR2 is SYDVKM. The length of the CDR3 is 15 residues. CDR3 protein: CASREQAATGEKLFF. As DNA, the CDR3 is TGTGCCAGCAGAGAACAGGCGGCGACGGGTGAAAAACTGTTTTTT.

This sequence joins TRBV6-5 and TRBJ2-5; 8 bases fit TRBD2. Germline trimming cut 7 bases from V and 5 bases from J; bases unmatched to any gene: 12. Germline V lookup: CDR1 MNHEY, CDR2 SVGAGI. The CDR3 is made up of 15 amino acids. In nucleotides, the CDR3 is TGTGCCAGCACCACAGGGACTAGTCAGGATGAGACCCAGTACTTC. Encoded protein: CASTTGTSQDETQYF.

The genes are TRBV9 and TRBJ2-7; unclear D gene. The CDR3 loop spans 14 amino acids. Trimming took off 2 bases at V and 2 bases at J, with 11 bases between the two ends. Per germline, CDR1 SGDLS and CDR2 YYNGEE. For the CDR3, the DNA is TGTGCCAGCAGCGTGCTAGAGCTCGCCTACGAGCAGTACTTC. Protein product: CASSVLELAYEQYF.

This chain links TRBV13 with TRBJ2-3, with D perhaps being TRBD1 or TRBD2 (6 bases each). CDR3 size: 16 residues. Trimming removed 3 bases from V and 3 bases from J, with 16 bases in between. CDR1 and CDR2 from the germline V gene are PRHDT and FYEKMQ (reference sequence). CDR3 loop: CASSLGGRAPTDTQYF. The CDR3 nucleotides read TGTGCCAGCAGCTTGGGGGGCAGGGCGCCGACAGATACGCAGTATTTT.